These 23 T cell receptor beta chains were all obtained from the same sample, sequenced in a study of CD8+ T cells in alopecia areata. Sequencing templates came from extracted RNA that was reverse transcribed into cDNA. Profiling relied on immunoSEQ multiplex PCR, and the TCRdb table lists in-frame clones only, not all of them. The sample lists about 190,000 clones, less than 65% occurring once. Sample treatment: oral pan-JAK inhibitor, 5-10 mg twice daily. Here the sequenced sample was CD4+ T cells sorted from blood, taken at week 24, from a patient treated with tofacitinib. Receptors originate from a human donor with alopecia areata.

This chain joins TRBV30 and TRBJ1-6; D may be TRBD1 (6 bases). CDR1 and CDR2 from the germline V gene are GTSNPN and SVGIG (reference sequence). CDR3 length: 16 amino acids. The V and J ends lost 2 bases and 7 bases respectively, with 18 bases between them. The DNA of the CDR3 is TGTGCCTGGAGTACATTCCTAGGACAGACGAATTCACCCCTCCACTTT. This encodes CAWSTFLGQTNSPLHF.

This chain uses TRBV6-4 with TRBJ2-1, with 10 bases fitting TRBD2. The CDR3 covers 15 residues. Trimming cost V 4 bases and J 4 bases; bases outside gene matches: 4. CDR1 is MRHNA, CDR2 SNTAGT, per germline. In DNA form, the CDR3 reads TGTGCCAGCAGTGCAAGCGGGGGGGGGTACAATGAGCAGTTCTTC. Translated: CASSASGGGYNEQFF.

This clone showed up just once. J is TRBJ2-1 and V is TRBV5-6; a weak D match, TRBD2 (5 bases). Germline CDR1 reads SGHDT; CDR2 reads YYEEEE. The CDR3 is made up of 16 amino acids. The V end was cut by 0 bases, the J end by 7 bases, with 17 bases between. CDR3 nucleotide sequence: TGTGCCAGCAGCTTGGGGTCAGGAGGTTTTTTGAATGAGCAGTTCTTC. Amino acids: CASSLGSGGFLNEQFF.

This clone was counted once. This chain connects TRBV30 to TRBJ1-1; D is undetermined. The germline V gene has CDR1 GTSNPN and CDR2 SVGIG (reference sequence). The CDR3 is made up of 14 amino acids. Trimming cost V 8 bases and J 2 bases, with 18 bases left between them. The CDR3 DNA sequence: TGTGCCCCCCCGGCACTCCGGTTAAACACTGAAGCTTTCTTT. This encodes CAPPALRLNTEAFF. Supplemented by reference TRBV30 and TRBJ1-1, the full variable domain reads SQTIHQWPATLVQPVGSPLSLECTVEGTSNPNLYWYRQAAGRGLQLLFYSVGIGQISSEVPQNLSASRPQDRQFILSSKKLLLSDSGFYLCAPPALRLNTEAFFGQGTRLTVV.

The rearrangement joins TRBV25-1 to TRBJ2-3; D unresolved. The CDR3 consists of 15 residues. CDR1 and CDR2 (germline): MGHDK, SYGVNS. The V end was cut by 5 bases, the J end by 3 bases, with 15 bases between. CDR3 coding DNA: TGTGCCAGCAGTCATTTGGGCGGTAAGACAGATACGCAGTATTTT. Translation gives CASSHLGGKTDTQYF.

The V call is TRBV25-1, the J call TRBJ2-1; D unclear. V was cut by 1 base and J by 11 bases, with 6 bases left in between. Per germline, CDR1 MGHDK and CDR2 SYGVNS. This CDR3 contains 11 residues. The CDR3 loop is CASSELDQQFF. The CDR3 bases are TGTGCCAGCAGTGAATTAGACCAGCAGTTCTTC.

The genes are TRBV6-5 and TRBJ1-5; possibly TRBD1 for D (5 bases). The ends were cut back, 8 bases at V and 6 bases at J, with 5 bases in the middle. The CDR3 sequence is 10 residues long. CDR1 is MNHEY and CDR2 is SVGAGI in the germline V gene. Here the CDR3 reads CASGGQPQHF. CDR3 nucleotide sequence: TGTGCCAGCGGGGGTCAGCCCCAGCATTTT.

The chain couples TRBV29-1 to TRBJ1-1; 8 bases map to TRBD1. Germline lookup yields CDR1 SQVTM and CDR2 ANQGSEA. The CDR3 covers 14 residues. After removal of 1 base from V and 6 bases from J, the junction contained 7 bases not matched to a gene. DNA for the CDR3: TGCAGCGTTGAAGGGAGGCAGGGGGCATCTGAAGCTTTCTTT. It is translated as CSVEGRQGASEAFF.

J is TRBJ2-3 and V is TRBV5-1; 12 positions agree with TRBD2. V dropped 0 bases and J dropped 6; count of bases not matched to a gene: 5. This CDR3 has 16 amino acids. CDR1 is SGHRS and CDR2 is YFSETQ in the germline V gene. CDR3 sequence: CASSLGLAGVRDTQYF. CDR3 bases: TGCGCCAGCAGCTTGGGACTAGCGGGGGTGCGCGATACGCAGTATTTT.

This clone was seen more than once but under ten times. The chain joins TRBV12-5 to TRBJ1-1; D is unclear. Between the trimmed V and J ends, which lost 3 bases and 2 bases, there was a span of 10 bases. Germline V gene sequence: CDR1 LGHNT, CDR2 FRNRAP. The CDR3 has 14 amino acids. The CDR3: CASGFSGSNTEAFF. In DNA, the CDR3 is TGTGCTAGTGGTTTCTCGGGCAGTAACACTGAAGCTTTCTTT.

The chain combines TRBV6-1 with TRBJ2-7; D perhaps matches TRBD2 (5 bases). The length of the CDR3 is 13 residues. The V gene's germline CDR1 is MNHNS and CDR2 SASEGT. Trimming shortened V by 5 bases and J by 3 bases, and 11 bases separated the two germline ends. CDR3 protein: CASSNSVFYEQYF. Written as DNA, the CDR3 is TGTGCCAGCAGTAATAGCGTTTTCTACGAGCAGTACTTC.

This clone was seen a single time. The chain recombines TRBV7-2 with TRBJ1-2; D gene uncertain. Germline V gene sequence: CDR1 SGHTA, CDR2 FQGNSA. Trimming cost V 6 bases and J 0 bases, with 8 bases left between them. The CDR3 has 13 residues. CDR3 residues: CASSPNSNYGYTF. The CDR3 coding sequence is TGTGCCAGCAGTCCTAATTCTAACTATGGCTACACCTTC.

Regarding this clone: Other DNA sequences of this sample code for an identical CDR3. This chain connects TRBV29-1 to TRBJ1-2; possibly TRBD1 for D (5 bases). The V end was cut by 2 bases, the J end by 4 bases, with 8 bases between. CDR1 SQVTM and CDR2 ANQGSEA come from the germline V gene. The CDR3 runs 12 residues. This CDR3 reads CSVERGGYGYTF. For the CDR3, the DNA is TGCAGCGTTGAAAGGGGAGGCTATGGCTACACCTTC. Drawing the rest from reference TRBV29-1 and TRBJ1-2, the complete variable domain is SAVISQKPSRDICQRGTSLTIQCQVDSQVTMMFWYRQQPGQSLTLIATANQGSEATYESGFVIDKFPISRPNLTFSTLTVSNMSPEDSSIYLCSVERGGYGYTFGSGTRLTVV.

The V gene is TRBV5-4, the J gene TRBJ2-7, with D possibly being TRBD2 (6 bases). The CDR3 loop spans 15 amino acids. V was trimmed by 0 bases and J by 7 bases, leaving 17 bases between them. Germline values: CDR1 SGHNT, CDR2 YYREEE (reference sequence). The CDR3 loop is CASSLGGAVPGEQYF. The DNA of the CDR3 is TGTGCCAGCAGCTTGGGCGGGGCCGTGCCAGGGGAGCAGTACTTC.

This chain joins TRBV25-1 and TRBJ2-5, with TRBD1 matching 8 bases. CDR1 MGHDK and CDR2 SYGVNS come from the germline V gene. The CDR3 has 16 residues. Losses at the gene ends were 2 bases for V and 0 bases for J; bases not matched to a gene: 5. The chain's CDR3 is CASSEEQGVYQETQYF. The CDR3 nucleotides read TGTGCCAGCAGTGAAGAACAGGGGGTGTACCAAGAGACCCAGTACTTC.

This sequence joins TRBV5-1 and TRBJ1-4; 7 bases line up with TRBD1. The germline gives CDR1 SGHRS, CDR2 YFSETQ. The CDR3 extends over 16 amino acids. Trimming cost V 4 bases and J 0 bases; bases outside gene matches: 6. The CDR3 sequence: CASSAGQVATNEKLFF. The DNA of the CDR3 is TGCGCCAGCAGCGCCGGACAGGTTGCAACTAATGAAAAACTGTTTTTT.

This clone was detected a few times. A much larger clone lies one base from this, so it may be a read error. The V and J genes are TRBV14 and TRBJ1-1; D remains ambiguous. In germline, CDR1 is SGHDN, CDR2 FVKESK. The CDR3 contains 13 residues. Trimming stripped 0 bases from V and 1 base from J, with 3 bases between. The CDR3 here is CASSQDRNTEAFF. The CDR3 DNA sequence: TGTGCCAGCAGCCAAGACAGGAACACTGAAGCTTTCTTT.

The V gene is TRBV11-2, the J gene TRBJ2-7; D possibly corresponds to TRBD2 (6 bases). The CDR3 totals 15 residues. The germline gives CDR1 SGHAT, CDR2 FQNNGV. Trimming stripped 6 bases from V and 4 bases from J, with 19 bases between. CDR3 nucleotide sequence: TGTGCCAGCAGTCAGGGATCGGGGGTCGGTTACGAGCAGTACTTC. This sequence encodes CASSQGSGVGYEQYF.

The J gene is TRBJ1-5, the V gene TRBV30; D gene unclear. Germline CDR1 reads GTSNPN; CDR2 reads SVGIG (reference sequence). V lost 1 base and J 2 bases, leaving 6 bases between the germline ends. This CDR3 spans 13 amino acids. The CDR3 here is CAWSGVGNQPQHF. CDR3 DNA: TGTGCCTGGAGTGGGGTCGGCAATCAGCCCCAGCATTTT.

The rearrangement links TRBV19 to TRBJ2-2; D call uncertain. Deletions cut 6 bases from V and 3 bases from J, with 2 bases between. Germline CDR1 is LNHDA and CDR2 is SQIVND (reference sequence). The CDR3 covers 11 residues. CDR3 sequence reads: CASRYTGELFF. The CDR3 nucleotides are TGTGCCAGTAGGTACACCGGGGAGCTGTTTTTT.

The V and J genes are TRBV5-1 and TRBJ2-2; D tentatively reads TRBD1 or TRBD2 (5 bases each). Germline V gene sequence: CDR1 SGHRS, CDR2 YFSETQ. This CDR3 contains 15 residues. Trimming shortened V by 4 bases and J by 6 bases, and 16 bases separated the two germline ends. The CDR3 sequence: CASSPGTEKAGELFF. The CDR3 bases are TGCGCCAGCAGCCCGGGGACGGAGAAGGCCGGGGAGCTGTTTTTT.

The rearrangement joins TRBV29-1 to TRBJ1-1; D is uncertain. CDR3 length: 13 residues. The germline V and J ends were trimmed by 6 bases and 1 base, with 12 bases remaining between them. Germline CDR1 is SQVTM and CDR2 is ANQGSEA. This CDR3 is CSVAAGQNTEAFF. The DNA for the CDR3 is TGCAGCGTGGCAGCGGGTCAGAACACTGAAGCTTTCTTT.

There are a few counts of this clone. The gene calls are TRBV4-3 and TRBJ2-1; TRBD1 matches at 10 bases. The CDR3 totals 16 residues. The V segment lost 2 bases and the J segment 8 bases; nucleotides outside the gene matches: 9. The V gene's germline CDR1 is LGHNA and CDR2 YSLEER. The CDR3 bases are TGCGCCAGCAGCCAACATCGGGACAGGGGTTCCTATGAGCAGTTCTTC. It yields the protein CASSQHRDRGSYEQFF.